This T cell receptor (beta chain) was obtained from a study of patients and donors after allogeneic stem cell transplantation. V gave up 9 bases and J gave up 2 bases; unmatched junction bases: 16. CDR1 and CDR2 (germline): SGHRS, YFSETQ. The CDR3 covers 18 residues. The sample holds many counts of this clonotype. TCRdb itself ran the RT-PCR reads through MiXCR, one entry per CDR3 protein. There are 45,000 to 65,000 distinct CDR3 sequences in the sample; about an eighth occur only once, and less than 35% lies in the top ten. Sequencing used blood, either unsorted or a sorted T cell fraction (not recorded which). The sequence was collected from a human donor who was either an allogeneic HSCT recipient or a stem cell or donor lymphocyte infusion donor (not recorded which). It is not recorded whose cells these are; they may come from a transplant donor. The chain carries TRBV5-1 and TRBJ2-1, with 11 positions matching TRBD2. DNA for the CDR3: TGCGCCACGGGGTTGGGGACTAGCGGTCCTTATGCCTACAATGAGCAGTTCTTC. This codes for CATGLGTSGPYAYNEQFF.